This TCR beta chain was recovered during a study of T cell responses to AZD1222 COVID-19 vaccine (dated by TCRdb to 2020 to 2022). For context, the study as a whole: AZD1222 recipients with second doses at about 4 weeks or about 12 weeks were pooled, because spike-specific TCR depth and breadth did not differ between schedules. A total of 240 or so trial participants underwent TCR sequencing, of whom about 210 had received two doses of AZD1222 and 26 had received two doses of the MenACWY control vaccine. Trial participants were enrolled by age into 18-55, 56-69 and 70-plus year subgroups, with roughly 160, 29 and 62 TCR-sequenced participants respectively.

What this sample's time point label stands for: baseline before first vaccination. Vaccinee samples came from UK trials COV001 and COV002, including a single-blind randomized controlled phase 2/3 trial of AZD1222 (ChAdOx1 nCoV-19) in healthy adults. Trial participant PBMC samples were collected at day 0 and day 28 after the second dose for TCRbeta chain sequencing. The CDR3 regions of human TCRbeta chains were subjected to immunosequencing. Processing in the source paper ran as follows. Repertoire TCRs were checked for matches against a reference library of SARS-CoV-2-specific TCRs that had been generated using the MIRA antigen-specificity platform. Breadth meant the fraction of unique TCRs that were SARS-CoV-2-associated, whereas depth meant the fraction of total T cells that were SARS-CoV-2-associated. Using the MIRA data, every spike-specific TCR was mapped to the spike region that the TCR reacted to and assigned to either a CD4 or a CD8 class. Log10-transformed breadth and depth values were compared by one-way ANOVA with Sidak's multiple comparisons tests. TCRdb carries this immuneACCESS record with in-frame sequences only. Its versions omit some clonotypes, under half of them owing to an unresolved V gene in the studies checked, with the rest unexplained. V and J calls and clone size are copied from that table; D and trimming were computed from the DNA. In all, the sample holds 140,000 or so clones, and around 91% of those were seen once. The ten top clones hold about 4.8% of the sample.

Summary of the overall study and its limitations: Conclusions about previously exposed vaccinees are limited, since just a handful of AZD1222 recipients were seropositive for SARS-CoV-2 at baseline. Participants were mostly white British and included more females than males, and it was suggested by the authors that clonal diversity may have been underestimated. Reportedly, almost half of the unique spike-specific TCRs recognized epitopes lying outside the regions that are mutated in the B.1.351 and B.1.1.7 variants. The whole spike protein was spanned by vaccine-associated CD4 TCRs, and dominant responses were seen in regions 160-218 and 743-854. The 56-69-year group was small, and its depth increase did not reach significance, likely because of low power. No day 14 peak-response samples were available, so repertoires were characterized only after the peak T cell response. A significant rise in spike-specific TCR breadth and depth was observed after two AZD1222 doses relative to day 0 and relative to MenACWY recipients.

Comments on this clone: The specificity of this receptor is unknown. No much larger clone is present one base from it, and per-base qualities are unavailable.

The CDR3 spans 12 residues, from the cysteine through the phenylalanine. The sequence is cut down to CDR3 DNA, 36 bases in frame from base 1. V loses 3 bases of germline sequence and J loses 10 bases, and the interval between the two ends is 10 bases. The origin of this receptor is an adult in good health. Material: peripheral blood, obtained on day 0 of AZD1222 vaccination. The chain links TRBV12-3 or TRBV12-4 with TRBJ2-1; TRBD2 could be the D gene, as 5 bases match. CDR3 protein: CASSFRTREQFF. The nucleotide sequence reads TGTGCCAGCAGTTTTCGGACTCGAGAGCAGTTCTTC.